These 6 T cell receptor beta chains share one sample of origin, sequenced in a study of early T cells in non-severe SARS-CoV-2 infection. MiXCR, run by TCRdb on the 5' RACE reads, gives a single entry per CDR3 protein. Among fewer than 85,000 distinct CDR3 sequences, about an eighth were seen once, and the ten largest hold roughly 1.3%. What was sequenced was whole blood. These receptors were obtained from an adult who was a healthcare worker with PCR-confirmed SARS-CoV-2 infection or an uninfected control (not recorded which).

This clonotype was counted many times. The chain joins TRBV12-3 or TRBV12-4 to TRBJ2-7; tentatively, D is TRBD1 (6 bases). V lost 7 bases and J 4 bases, leaving 20 bases between the germline ends. CDR3 length equals 15 residues. CDR3 nucleotide sequence: TGTGCCAGCACCCCCGCCGGACAGCCTTTATACGAGCAGTACTTC. Its translation: CASTPAGQPLYEQYF.

V is TRBV4-3 and J is TRBJ2-2, with 7 nucleotides matching TRBD1. Germline V gives CDR1 LGHNA, CDR2 YSLEER. The length of the CDR3 is 18 residues. J lost 0 bases, V lost 0 bases, and 7 bases had no gene match. In DNA, the CDR3 is TGCGCCAGCAGCCAAGAGGCAGTTGGGACAGCGAACACCGGGGAGCTGTTTTTT. The encoded protein is CASSQEAVGTANTGELFF.

In its sample, this clonotype was seen a few times. The J gene is TRBJ2-2, the V gene TRBV14; 7 bases align to TRBD1. V was pared by 2 bases and J by 3 bases, with 6 bases of the junction left unmatched. Germline V lookup: CDR1 SGHDN, CDR2 FVKESK. The CDR3 is made up of 16 amino acids. The CDR3 loop reads CASSQWLGGDTGELFF. DNA for the CDR3: TGTGCCAGCAGCCAATGGTTAGGGGGCGACACCGGGGAGCTGTTTTTT.

The table lists this clonotype with many counts. The chain is built from TRBV12-3 or TRBV12-4 and TRBJ2-5, with 9 bases lining up with TRBD1. J lost 5 bases, V lost 5 bases, and 12 bases had no gene match. The CDR3 totals 16 residues. CDR3: CASSTPGTGSLETQYF. CDR3 DNA sequence: TGTGCCAGCAGTACACCCGGGACAGGGAGCCTCGAGACCCAGTACTTC.

The J gene is TRBJ1-1, the V gene TRBV21-1; the D call TRBD1 from the table was never checked on the DNA. TRBV21-1 represents a pseudogene. The CDR3 consists of 19 residues. CDR3 DNA sequence: TGTGCCAGCAGCAAAGCCTGGGATCGGGACAGGGGAATGAACACTGAAGCTTTCTTT. Translated, it gives CASSKAWDRDRGMNTEAFF.

This clonotype has a count of ten or more. The rearrangement joins TRBV6-2 or TRBV6-3 to TRBJ2-7, with D possibly being TRBD2 (5 bases). CDR3 size: 14 residues. The V end was cut by 6 bases, the J end by 5 bases, with 17 bases between. Germline assignment: CDR1 MNHEY and CDR2 SVGEGT. CDR3 DNA sequence: TGTGCCAGCAGCCGACTGGACGTCGGGAACGAGCAGTACTTC. Translated, it gives CASSRLDVGNEQYF.